The 29 T cell receptor beta chains in this list originate from one sample, sequenced in a study of TIL therapy for anti-PD-1-resistant metastatic lung cancer. Time point described: pre-treatment sample, taken before nivolumab and TIL therapy. The libraries were made with immunoSEQ v3. Generated by immunoSEQ multiplex PCR, the TCRdb table keeps only in-frame clones and is missing some. Of some 60,000 clones listed, around 67% are singletons. This material consisted of blood, taken at baseline. The source of these receptors is a person aged 25-80 years with non-small cell lung cancer.

J is TRBJ2-2 and V is TRBV28; the D is unclear. CDR3 length equals 14 residues. Looked up from germline, CDR1 is MDHEN and CDR2 is SYDVKM. The V end was cut by 4 bases, the J end by 3 bases, with 9 bases between. CDR3: CASSYRFYTGELFF. The DNA for the CDR3 is TGTGCCAGCAGTTATCGGTTCTACACCGGGGAGCTGTTTTTT.

This clone was counted between two and nine times. The chain links TRBV5-6 to TRBJ2-2, with 8 nucleotides matching TRBD1. CDR3 length: 16 amino acids. CDR1 and CDR2 (germline): SGHDT, YYEEEE. V was pared by 4 bases and J by 3 bases, with 8 bases of the junction left unmatched. CDR3 protein: CASSPRTGKDTGELFF. CDR3 nucleotides: TGTGCCAGCAGCCCCCGGACAGGGAAAGACACCGGGGAGCTGTTTTTT.

The J gene is TRBJ2-1, the V gene TRBV7-9, with a weak D call TRBD2 (7 bases). Germline CDR1 is SEHNR and CDR2 is FQNEAQ (reference sequence). V lost 4 bases and J lost 5, with 15 bases in between. The CDR3 spans 15 residues. The CDR3 loop reads CASSSVGGPHNEQFF. The CDR3 nucleotides are TGTGCCAGCAGCTCCGTGGGGGGGCCACACAATGAGCAGTTCTTC.

This rearrangement joins TRBV4-2 to TRBJ1-1; D might be TRBD1 (5 bases). The CDR3 runs 15 residues. V dropped 4 bases and J dropped 7 bases, with 19 bases sitting between them. Germline V CDR1 and CDR2: LGHNA, YNFKEQ. Here the CDR3 DNA reads TGTGCCAGCAGCCTAGAGCTCAAGGACATGCGTGAAGCTTTCTTT. Amino acid sequence: CASSLELKDMREAFF.

V and J are TRBV4-3 and TRBJ2-1; 7 nucleotides agree with TRBD2. Germline V gene data show CDR1 as LGHNA and CDR2 as YSLEER. CDR3 length: 14 residues. V trimming: 2 bases; J trimming: 8 bases; junction bases outside the gene matches: 6. This chain's CDR3 is CASSQSGEGDEQFF. The CDR3 bases are TGCGCCAGCAGCCAAAGCGGGGAAGGGGATGAGCAGTTCTTC.

This chain links TRBV19 with TRBJ1-2, with 8 bases lining up with TRBD1. Germline V gene data show CDR1 as LNHDA and CDR2 as SQIVND (reference sequence). The V segment lost 1 base and the J segment 6 bases; nucleotides outside the gene matches: 7. The CDR3 consists of 15 residues. The CDR3 DNA reads as TGTGCCAGTAGTATAGGCCAGGGGGCTTCGGATGGCTACACCTTC. It translates to CASSIGQGASDGYTF.

V usage is TRBV5-1 and J usage is TRBJ1-5; no reliable D call. The CDR3 covers 13 residues. Germline CDR1 and CDR2: SGHRS and YFSETQ. Trimming took off 4 bases at V and 4 bases at J, with 9 bases between the two ends. DNA of the CDR3: TGCGCCAGCAGCCAGGTACCGAATCAGCCCCAGCATTTT. Translation: CASSQVPNQPQHF.

The chain links TRBV6-5 to TRBJ1-1; a weak D match, TRBD1 (6 bases). CDR1 is MNHEY and CDR2 is SVGAGI in the germline V gene. The germline V and J ends were trimmed by 7 bases and 7 bases, with 16 bases remaining between them. The CDR3 loop spans 13 amino acids. The CDR3 protein is CASTLGGAFEAFF. The CDR3 coding sequence is TGTGCCAGCACTTTAGGGGGGGCTTTTGAAGCTTTCTTT.

V and J are TRBV7-9 and TRBJ1-6; D remains unclear. The CDR3 spans 14 residues. Germline CDR1 and CDR2: SEHNR and FQNEAQ (reference sequence). The V end lost 1 base, the J end lost 6 bases, and 7 bases lay between the germline ends. This CDR3 is CASSLGQLNSPLHF. The DNA of the CDR3 is TGTGCCAGCAGCTTAGGGCAGCTTAATTCACCCCTCCACTTT.

The CDR3 DNA follows: TGCGCCAGCAGCCGGGACGGAAGCTCTGGAAACACCATATATTTT. Its translation: CASSRDGSSGNTIYF. The chain recombines TRBV5-1 with TRBJ1-3, with TRBD1 as a possible D gene (5 bases). Germline V lookup: CDR1 SGHRS, CDR2 YFSETQ. Trimming stripped 4 bases from V and 0 bases from J, with 11 bases between. CDR3 length: 15 residues.

J is TRBJ2-1 and V is TRBV9; D might be TRBD2 (5 bases). The CDR3 contains 18 residues. Germline CDR1 and CDR2: SGDLS and YYNGEE. V dropped 0 bases and J dropped 0 bases, with 16 bases sitting between them. Here the CDR3 DNA reads TGTGCCAGCAGCGTAGCCCCCAGACTACCCAGCTCCTACAATGAGCAGTTCTTC. Its protein product is CASSVAPRLPSSYNEQFF.

The gene calls are TRBV5-6 and TRBJ2-1; D tentatively fits TRBD1 or TRBD2 (6 bases each). CDR1 is SGHDT, CDR2 YYEEEE, per germline. Trimming shortened V by 5 bases and J by 4 bases, and 16 bases separated the two germline ends. The CDR3 has 15 residues. The CDR3 here is CASRQGLMPYNEQFF. CDR3 in DNA: TGTGCCAGCAGACAGGGACTTATGCCGTACAATGAGCAGTTCTTC.

The chain couples TRBV7-2 to TRBJ1-6, with TRBD1 matching over 10 bases. The CDR3 is made up of 18 amino acids. Per germline, CDR1 SGHTA and CDR2 FQGNSA. V was pared by 5 bases and J by 7 bases, with 14 bases of the junction left unmatched. The DNA of the CDR3 is TGTGCCAGCAGCCCCCCCTCGGGACAGGGGATTCTCAATTCACCCCTCCACTTT. Translating gives CASSPPSGQGILNSPLHF.

This sequence joins TRBV4-1 and TRBJ1-3; no firm D call. Trimming took off 2 bases at V and 0 bases at J, with 14 bases between the two ends. CDR1 and CDR2 from the germline V gene are MGHRA and YSYEKL. The CDR3 spans 17 residues. The CDR3 DNA sequence: TGCGCCAGCAGCCAAACCGACCGGGCTTTCTCTGGAAACACCATATATTTT. This codes for CASSQTDRAFSGNTIYF.

The V gene is TRBV5-4, the J gene TRBJ2-2, with 16 bases lining up with TRBD2. V trimming: 3 bases; J trimming: 2 bases; junction bases outside the gene matches: 7. CDR3 size: 19 residues. Germline-derived CDR1 and CDR2 are SGHNT and YYREEE (reference sequence). The chain's CDR3 is CASSSPGLAGGVNTGELFF. CDR3 nucleotides: TGTGCCAGCAGCTCCCCGGGACTAGCGGGAGGGGTAAACACCGGGGAGCTGTTTTTT.

The chain couples TRBV7-6 to TRBJ2-5, with D possibly TRBD1 on 5 matching bases. Trimming cost V 3 bases and J 5 bases, with 10 bases left between them. The CDR3 has 13 amino acids. Germline assignment: CDR1 SGHVS and CDR2 FNYEAQ. The CDR3, as DNA: TGTGCCAGCAGCTTCAGGGTCGCGGAGACCCAGTACTTC. Encoded protein: CASSFRVAETQYF.

This clone was picked up a small number of times. The V and J genes are TRBV29-1 and TRBJ1-2; 10 bases fit TRBD1. From germline, CDR1 is SQVTM and CDR2 ANQGSEA. CDR3 length: 12 residues. V lost 6 bases, J lost 4 bases, and 2 bases stayed unmatched. As DNA, the CDR3 is TGCAGCGTACGGGACAGGGGCTATGGCTACACCTTC. Its protein is CSVRDRGYGYTF. Complete variable domain (other parts from reference TRBV29-1 and TRBJ1-2): SAVISQKPSRDICQRGTSLTIQCQVDSQVTMMFWYRQQPGQSLTLIATANQGSEATYESGFVIDKFPISRPNLTFSTLTVSNMSPEDSSIYLCSVRDRGYGYTFGSGTRLTVV.

The chain links TRBV7-9 to TRBJ1-2; 8 positions agree with TRBD1. V gave up 5 bases and J gave up 2 bases; unmatched junction bases: 4. The CDR3 is made up of 14 amino acids. Per germline, CDR1 SEHNR and CDR2 FQNEAQ (reference sequence). The CDR3 coding sequence is TGTGCCAGCAGCATGACAGGGGTGAACTATGGCTACACCTTC. This sequence encodes CASSMTGVNYGYTF.

This chain joins TRBV19 and TRBJ2-2, with 8 bases aligning to TRBD1. CDR1 and CDR2 from the germline V gene are LNHDA and SQIVND (reference sequence). V shed 0 bases, J shed 4 bases, and the junction held 4 bases outside the gene matches. CDR3 length: 16 amino acids. CDR3 coding DNA: TGTGCCAGTAGTATAGAGACAGGGGTAGCCACCGGGGAGCTGTTTTTT. As protein: CASSIETGVATGELFF.

DNA of the CDR3: TGTGCCAGCAGCTCAATGGTACAGGTCGGTGAAAAACTGTTTTTT. Its protein is CASSSMVQVGEKLFF. The genes are TRBV27 and TRBJ1-4; tentatively, D is TRBD1 (5 bases). CDR3 length: 15 amino acids. Trimming removed 6 bases at V and 7 bases at J, with 18 bases between. In germline, CDR1 is MNHEY, CDR2 SMNVEV (reference sequence). Full variable domain (outside the CDR3, taken from reference TRBV27 and TRBJ1-4): EAQVTQNPRYLITVTGKKLTVTCSQNMNHEYMSWYRQDPGLGLRQIYYSMNVEVTDKGDVPEGYKVSRKEKRNFPLILESPSPNQTSLYFCASSSMVQVGEKLFFGSGTQLSVL.

The chain employs TRBV5-1 and TRBJ2-1; maybe TRBD1 (5 bases). V lost 1 base to trimming and J lost 3 bases, with 5 bases between them. The germline CDR1 and CDR2 sequences are SGHRS and YFSETQ. The CDR3 extends over 13 amino acids. The CDR3 nucleotides are TGCGCCAGCAGCTTGACAGGCTACAATGAGCAGTTCTTC. Amino acid sequence: CASSLTGYNEQFF. Supplemented by reference TRBV5-1 and TRBJ2-1, the full variable domain reads KAGVTQTPRYLIKTRGQQVTLSCSPISGHRSVSWYQQTPGQGLQFLFEYFSETQRNKGNFPGRFSGRQFSNSRSEMNVSTLELGDSALYLCASSLTGYNEQFFGPGTRLTVL.

The rearrangement uses TRBV10-3 and TRBJ2-3; 13 positions match TRBD2. Trimming at V came to 3 bases and at J to 5 bases, leaving 8 bases not matched to a gene. Germline V lookup: CDR1 ENHRY, CDR2 SYGVKD. The CDR3 extends over 17 amino acids. The CDR3 DNA is TGTGCCATCAGTGACTCCAGACTAGCGGGAGGTGGAGATACGCAGTATTTT. Protein sequence: CAISDSRLAGGGDTQYF.

The chain uses TRBV6-1 and TRBJ1-1; TRBD1 aligns across 9 bases. The CDR3 sequence is 14 residues long. CDR1 is MNHNS, CDR2 SASEGT, per germline. J gave up 11 bases and V 7 bases, and 14 bases lay outside the gene matches. DNA for the CDR3: TGTGCCAGCACCAGGGACAGGGTTTTTCAATCGGCTTTCTTT. Translation: CASTRDRVFQSAFF.

The rearrangement joins TRBV5-1 to TRBJ2-7; a weak D match, TRBD1 (6 bases). The V gene lost 4 bases and the J gene lost 7 bases, with 9 bases spanning the gap. The CDR3 loop spans 11 amino acids. The V gene's germline CDR1 is SGHRS and CDR2 YFSETQ. The CDR3 DNA is TGCGCCAGCAGCGCTCAGGGGGAGCAGTACTTC. Its translation is CASSAQGEQYF.

The chain carries TRBV25-1 and TRBJ1-2, with 11 bases identical to TRBD1. Looked up from germline, CDR1 is MGHDK and CDR2 is SYGVNS. This CDR3 is 15 amino acids long. Trimming cost V 4 bases and J 2 bases; bases outside gene matches: 3. CDR3 amino acids: CASSVRTGGNYGYTF. Written as DNA, the CDR3 is TGTGCCAGCAGTGTCCGGACAGGGGGCAACTATGGCTACACCTTC.

This clone is a singleton in its sample. The chain carries TRBV25-1 and TRBJ1-1; tentative D call: TRBD1 (5 bases). This CDR3 is built from 13 residues. Trimming took off 4 bases at V and 4 bases at J, with 10 bases between the two ends. Germline CDR1 reads MGHDK; CDR2 reads SYGVNS. The CDR3 sequence is CASSAQGFTEAFF. The CDR3 DNA reads TGTGCCAGCAGTGCCCAGGGTTTCACTGAAGCTTTCTTT.

The V call is TRBV6-1, the J call TRBJ2-7; 10 bases agree with TRBD1. Germline V gives CDR1 MNHNS, CDR2 SASEGT. This CDR3 has 18 amino acids. Unmatched junction bases numbered 13, after V lost 2 bases and J lost 3 bases. CDR3: CASSERVNGGDRGYEQYF. CDR3 bases: TGTGCCAGCAGTGAAAGAGTTAATGGCGGGGACAGGGGCTACGAGCAGTACTTC.

This clone turned up a few times. The chain recombines TRBV30 with TRBJ1-2; TRBD1 agrees at 9 bases. V shed 4 bases and J 3 bases; nucleotides not matched to a gene: 9. Per the germline V gene, CDR1 is GTSNPN and CDR2 is SVGIG (reference sequence). The CDR3 contains 15 residues. CDR3 sequence (DNA): TGTGCCTGGAAGATCCGGGACAGGGCTCACTATGGCTACACCTTC. This encodes CAWKIRDRAHYGYTF.

This clone was recorded a few times. The chain couples TRBV18 to TRBJ1-1; the D is unclear. Germline CDR1 and CDR2: KGHSH and LQKENI. Trimming stripped 8 bases from V and 0 bases from J, with 7 bases between. The CDR3 totals 12 residues. CDR3 residues: CASATVNTEAFF. DNA of the CDR3: TGTGCCAGCGCCACAGTGAACACTGAAGCTTTCTTT.